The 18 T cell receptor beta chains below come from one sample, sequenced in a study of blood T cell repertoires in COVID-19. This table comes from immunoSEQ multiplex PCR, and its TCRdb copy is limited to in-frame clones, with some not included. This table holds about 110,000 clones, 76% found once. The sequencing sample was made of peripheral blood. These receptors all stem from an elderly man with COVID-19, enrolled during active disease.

This CDR3 is CASESNRVQAFF. CDR3 DNA: TGTGCCAGCGAAAGTAACAGGGTTCAAGCTTTCTTT. The chain recombines TRBV28 with TRBJ1-1; possibly TRBD1 for D (6 bases). The CDR3 is 12 residues long. Germline V gene sequence: CDR1 MDHEN, CDR2 SYDVKM. V lost 8 bases, J lost 9 bases, and 16 bases lay in between.

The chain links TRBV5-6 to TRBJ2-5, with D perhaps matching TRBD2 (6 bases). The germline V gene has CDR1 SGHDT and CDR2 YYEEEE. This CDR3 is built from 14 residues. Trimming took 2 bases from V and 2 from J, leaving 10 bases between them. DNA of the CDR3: TGTGCCAGCAGCTTATTGGCGGGGCAAGAGACCCAGTACTTC. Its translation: CASSLLAGQETQYF. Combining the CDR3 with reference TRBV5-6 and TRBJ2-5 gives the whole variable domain DAGVTQSPTHLIKTRGQQVTLRCSPKSGHDTVSWYQQALGQGPQFIFQYYEEEERQRGNFPDRFSGHQFPNYSSELNVNALLLGDSALYLCASSLLAGQETQYFGPGTRLLVL.

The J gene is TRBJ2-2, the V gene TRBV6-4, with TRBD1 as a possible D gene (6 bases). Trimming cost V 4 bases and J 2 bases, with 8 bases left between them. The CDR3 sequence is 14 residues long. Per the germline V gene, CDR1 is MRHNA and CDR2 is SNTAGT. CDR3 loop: CASSVGTNTGELFF. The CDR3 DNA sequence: TGTGCCAGCAGTGTAGGGACAAACACCGGGGAGCTGTTTTTT.

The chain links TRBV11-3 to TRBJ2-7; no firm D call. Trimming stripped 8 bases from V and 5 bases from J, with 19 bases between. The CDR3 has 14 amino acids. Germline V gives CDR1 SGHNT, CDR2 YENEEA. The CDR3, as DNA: TGTGCCAGCCGCCAGTTTGTGATGATTAACGAGCAGTACTTC. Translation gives CASRQFVMINEQYF.

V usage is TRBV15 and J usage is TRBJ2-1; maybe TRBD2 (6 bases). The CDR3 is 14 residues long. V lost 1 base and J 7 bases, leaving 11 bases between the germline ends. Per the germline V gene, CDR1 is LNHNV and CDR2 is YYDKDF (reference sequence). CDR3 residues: CATSRVSGRNEQFF. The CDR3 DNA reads TGTGCCACCAGCAGAGTATCAGGGAGGAATGAGCAGTTCTTC.

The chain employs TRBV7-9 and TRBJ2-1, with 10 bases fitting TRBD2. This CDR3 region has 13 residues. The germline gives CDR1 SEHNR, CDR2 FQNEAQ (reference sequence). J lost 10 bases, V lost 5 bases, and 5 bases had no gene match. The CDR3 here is CASSPPGLAEQFF. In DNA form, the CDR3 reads TGTGCCAGCAGCCCTCCGGGACTAGCGGAGCAGTTCTTC.

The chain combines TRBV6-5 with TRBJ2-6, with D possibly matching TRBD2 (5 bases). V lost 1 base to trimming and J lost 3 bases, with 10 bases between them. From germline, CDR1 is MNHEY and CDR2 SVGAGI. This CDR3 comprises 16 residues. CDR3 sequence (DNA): TGTGCCAGCAGTTACTATGGGAGTGGTGGGGCCAACGTCCTGACTTTC. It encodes CASSYYGSGGANVLTF.

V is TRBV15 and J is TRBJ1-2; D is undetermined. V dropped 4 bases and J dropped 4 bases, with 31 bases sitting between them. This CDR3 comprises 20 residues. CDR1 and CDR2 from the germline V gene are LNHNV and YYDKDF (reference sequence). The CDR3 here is CATSTLDGLRTVPAGYGYTF. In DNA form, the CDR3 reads TGTGCCACCAGCACCTTAGACGGCTTAAGGACGGTCCCTGCGGGCTATGGCTACACCTTC.

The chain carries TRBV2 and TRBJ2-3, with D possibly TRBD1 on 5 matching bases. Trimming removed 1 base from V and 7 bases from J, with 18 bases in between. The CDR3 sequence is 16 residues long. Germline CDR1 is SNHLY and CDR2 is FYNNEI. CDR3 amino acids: CASSEGEQDLRNTQYF. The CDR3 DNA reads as TGTGCCAGCAGTGAAGGAGAACAGGATCTTAGAAATACGCAGTATTTT.

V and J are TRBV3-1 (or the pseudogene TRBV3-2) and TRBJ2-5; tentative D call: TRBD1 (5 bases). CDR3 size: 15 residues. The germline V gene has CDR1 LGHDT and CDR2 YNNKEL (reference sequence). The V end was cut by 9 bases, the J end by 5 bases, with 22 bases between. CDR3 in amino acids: CASLSDYSGRETQYF. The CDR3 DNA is TGTGCCAGTTTAAGCGATTATTCAGGGCGGGAGACCCAGTACTTC.

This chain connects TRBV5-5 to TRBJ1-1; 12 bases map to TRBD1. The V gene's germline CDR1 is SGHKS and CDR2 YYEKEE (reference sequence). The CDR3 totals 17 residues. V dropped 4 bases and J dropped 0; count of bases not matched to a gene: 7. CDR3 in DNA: TGTGCCAGCAGCCCCGGGACAGGGGGCTGGATGAACACTGAAGCTTTCTTT. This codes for CASSPGTGGWMNTEAFF.

CDR3 sequence reads: CASSESGNYNEQFF. CDR3 nucleotides: TGTGCCAGCAGTGAAAGCGGGAATTACAATGAGCAGTTCTTC. The J gene is TRBJ2-1, the V gene TRBV2; TRBD2 matches 7 bases. The germline CDR1 and CDR2 sequences are SNHLY and FYNNEI. This CDR3 region has 14 residues. V trimming: 2 bases; J trimming: 4 bases; junction bases outside the gene matches: 2. Full variable domain (outside the CDR3, taken from reference TRBV2 and TRBJ2-1): EPEVTQTPSHQVTQMGQEVILRCVPISNHLYFYWYRQILGQKVEFLVSFYNNEISEKSEIFDDQFSVERPDGSNFTLKIRSTKLEDSAMYFCASSESGNYNEQFFGPGTRLTVL.

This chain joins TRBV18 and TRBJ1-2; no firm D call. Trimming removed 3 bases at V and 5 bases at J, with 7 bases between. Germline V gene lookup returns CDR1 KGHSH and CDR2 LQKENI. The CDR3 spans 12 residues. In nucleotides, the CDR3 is TGTGCCAGCTCACCTGGACTTTATGGCTACACCTTC. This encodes CASSPGLYGYTF.

CDR3 sequence reads: CSVVKGDSNQPQHF. CDR3 in DNA: TGCAGCGTTGTAAAGGGGGACAGCAATCAGCCCCAGCATTTT. The chain is built from TRBV29-1 and TRBJ1-5; possible D gene TRBD1, 6 bases. The CDR3 runs to 14 residues. Looked up from germline, CDR1 is SQVTM and CDR2 is ANQGSEA. V was shortened by 4 bases and J by 1 base, with 11 bases between the two germline ends.

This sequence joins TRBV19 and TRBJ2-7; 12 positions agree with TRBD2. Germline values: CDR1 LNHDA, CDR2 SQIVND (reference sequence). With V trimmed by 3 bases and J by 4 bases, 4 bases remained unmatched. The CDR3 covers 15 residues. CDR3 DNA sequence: TGTGCCAGTAGTATGAAGACTAGCGGGAGTTACGAGCAGTACTTC. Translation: CASSMKTSGSYEQYF.

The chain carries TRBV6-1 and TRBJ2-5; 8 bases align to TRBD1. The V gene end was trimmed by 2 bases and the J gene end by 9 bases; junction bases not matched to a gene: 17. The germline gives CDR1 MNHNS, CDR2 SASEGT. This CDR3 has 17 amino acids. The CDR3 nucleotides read TGTGCCAGCAGTGAATGGGGGAGTGGGACAGGATATCTGGCCCAGTACTTC. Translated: CASSEWGSGTGYLAQYF.

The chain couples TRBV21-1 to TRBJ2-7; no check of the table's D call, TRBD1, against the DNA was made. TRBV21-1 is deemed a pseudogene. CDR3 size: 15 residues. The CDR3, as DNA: TGTGCCAGCAGCAGGAGAAGACAGGGAACCTACGAGCAGTACTTC. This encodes CASSRRRQGTYEQYF.

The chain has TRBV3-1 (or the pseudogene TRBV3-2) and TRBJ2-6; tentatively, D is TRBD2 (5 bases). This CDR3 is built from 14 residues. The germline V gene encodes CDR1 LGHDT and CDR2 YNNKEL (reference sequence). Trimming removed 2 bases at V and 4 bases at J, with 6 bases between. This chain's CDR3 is CASSQTRGANVLTF. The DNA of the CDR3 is TGTGCCAGCAGCCAAACTAGAGGGGCCAACGTCCTGACTTTC.